Shown below are 8 T cell receptor beta chains from a single sample sequenced in a study of CD8+CD57+ T cells in acquired aplastic anemia (dated by TCRdb to 2016 to 2019). Expansion of CD8+CD57+ cells had been shown by flow cytometry in the patients chosen for sequencing. Sequencing was performed on an Illumina HiSeq 2000. Genomic DNA was used as template for profiling of TCR beta VDJ combinations and CDR3 sequences. TCRdb cleaned the public reads at Q25 with fastp, built clones with MiXCR and kept in-frame beta chains. Duplicate CDR3 protein sequences are folded into a single record with the most common DNA and genes. In this sample the table shows approximately 220,000 distinct CDR3 sequences, roughly 53% of which occur a single time. The ten top clones hold just under 20% of the sample. Sequenced: sorted CD4+, CD8+, or CD8+CD57+ T cells (not recorded which) from PBMCs. The origin of the receptors is a human donor with aplastic anemia.

Points on this clonotype: The junction departs from germline at one end; a sequencing error may be responsible. This chain connects TRBV15 to TRBJ2-1; weak D call: TRBD2 (6 bases). The CDR3 consists of 15 residues. Germline lookup yields CDR1 LNHNV and CDR2 YYDKDF (reference sequence). CDR3 nucleotides: TGTGCCACCGGCAGAGGGCGGGACCCATACAATGAGCAGTTCTTC. As protein: CATGRGRDPYNEQFF.

This clonotype was detected ten times or more. The V call is TRBV20-1, the J call TRBJ2-7; the match to TRBD1 covers 9 bases. The CDR3 length is 15 residues. V gave up 1 base and J gave up 4 bases; unmatched junction bases: 8. The germline CDR1 and CDR2 sequences are DFQATT and SNEGSKA (reference sequence). The CDR3 spells CSARAVTGGRYEQYF. The CDR3 DNA is TGCAGTGCTAGAGCAGTGACAGGGGGTCGGTACGAGCAGTACTTC.

This clonotype showed up many times. The J gene is TRBJ1-2, the V gene TRBV3-1; D unclear. Germline V CDR1 and CDR2: LGHDT, YNNKEL (reference sequence). Trimming removed 4 bases at V and 5 bases at J, with 8 bases between. The CDR3 has 12 amino acids. Here the CDR3 reads CASSRTAYGYTF. CDR3 nucleotide sequence: TGTGCCAGCAGCCGGACTGCTTATGGCTACACCTTC.

This clonotype was detected only once. V gene TRBV19 combines with J gene TRBJ2-7, with 13 bases lining up with TRBD2. Looked up from germline, CDR1 is LNHDA and CDR2 is SQIVND (reference sequence). V was pared by 3 bases and J by 7 bases, with 15 bases of the junction left unmatched. The CDR3 is made up of 18 amino acids. The CDR3 loop is CASSMVPTSGGKRDEQYF. DNA of the CDR3: TGTGCCAGTAGTATGGTCCCGACTAGCGGGGGGAAAAGGGATGAGCAGTACTTC.

At least ten counts were recorded for this clonotype. The J gene is TRBJ1-2, the V gene TRBV6-5; perhaps TRBD1 as D (6 bases). CDR1 is MNHEY and CDR2 is SVGAGI in the germline V gene. This CDR3 region has 13 residues. V was shortened by 2 bases and J by 8 bases, with 12 bases between the two germline ends. The CDR3 region is CASSYGQTSGYTF. In nucleotides, the CDR3 is TGTGCCAGCAGTTACGGACAGACCAGCGGCTACACCTTC.

This clonotype came up many times. This chain joins TRBV7-8 and TRBJ2-3; unclear D gene. V lost 7 bases, J lost 0 bases, and 11 bases lay in between. This CDR3 contains 14 residues. Germline-derived CDR1 and CDR2 are SGHVS and FQNEAQ. This CDR3 reads CASKEISSTDTQYF. The CDR3, as DNA: TGTGCCAGCAAGGAGATTTCTAGCACAGATACGCAGTATTTT.

This clonotype was picked up many times. This rearrangement joins TRBV10-2 to TRBJ1-5, with 8 nucleotides matching TRBD1. With 6 bases clipped from V and 3 bases from J, the junction kept 4 bases outside the gene matches. The V gene's germline CDR1 is WSHSY and CDR2 SAAADI. The CDR3 consists of 14 residues. The CDR3 coding sequence is TGCGCCAGCAGCCCGACAGGGGACAATCAGCCCCAGCATTTT. It is translated as CASSPTGDNQPQHF.

The rearrangement links TRBV6-2 or TRBV6-3 to TRBJ2-5, with D perhaps matching TRBD2 (6 bases). The CDR3 length is 17 residues. Germline V gene sequence: CDR1 MNHEY, CDR2 SVGEGT. Trimming stripped 5 bases from V and 3 bases from J, with 22 bases between. The CDR3 loop reads CASSPPGGVAGKETQYF. In DNA form, the CDR3 reads TGTGCCAGCAGTCCACCCGGAGGGGTGGCGGGAAAAGAGACCCAGTACTTC.